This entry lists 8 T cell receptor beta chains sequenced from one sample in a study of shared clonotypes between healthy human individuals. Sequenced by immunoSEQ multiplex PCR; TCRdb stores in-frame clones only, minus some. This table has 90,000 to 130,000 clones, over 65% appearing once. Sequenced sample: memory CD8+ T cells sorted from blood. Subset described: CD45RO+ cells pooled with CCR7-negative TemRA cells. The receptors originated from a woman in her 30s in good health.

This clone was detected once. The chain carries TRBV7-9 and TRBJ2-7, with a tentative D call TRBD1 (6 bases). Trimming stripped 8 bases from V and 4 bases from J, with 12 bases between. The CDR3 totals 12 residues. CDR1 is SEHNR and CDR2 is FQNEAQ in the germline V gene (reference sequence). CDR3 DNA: TGTGCCAGCGGCGAGGACAGTTACGAGCAGTACTTC. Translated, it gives CASGEDSYEQYF.

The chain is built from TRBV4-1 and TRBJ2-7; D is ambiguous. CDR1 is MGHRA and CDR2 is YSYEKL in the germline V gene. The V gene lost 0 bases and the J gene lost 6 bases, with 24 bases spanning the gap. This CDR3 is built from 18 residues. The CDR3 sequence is CASSQERGVSTSKVEQYF. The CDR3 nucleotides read TGCGCCAGCAGCCAAGAAAGAGGAGTGAGTACTTCCAAGGTCGAGCAGTACTTC.

In DNA form, the CDR3 reads TGTGCCAGCAGTTACGTGCCGGACAGGGGGCTCGAGCAGTACTTC. Translation gives CASSYVPDRGLEQYF. This sequence joins TRBV6-6 and TRBJ2-7, with 11 positions matching TRBD1. Germline assignment: CDR1 MNHNY and CDR2 SVGAGI (reference sequence). The junction had 6 bases not matched to a gene; V was cut back by 2 bases and J by 6 bases. There are 15 residues in the CDR3.

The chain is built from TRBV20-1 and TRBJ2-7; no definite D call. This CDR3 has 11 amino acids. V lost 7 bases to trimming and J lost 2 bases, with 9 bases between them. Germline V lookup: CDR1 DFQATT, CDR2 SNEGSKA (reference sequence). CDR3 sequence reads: CSVDGAYEQYF. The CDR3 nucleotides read TGCAGTGTGGATGGAGCCTACGAGCAGTACTTC.

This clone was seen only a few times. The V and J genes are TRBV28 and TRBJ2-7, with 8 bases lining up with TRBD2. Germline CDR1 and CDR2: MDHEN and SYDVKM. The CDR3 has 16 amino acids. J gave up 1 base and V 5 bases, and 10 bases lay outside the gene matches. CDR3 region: CASSLGGDGESYEQYF. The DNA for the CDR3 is TGTGCCAGCAGTCTCGGGGGGGACGGAGAGTCCTACGAGCAGTACTTC.

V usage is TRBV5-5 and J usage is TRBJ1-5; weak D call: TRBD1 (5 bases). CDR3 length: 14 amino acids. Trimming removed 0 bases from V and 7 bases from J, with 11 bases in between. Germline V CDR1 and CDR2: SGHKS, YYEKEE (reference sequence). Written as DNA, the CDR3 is TGTGCCAGCAGCTTGGTCCAGGGAGGACAGCCCCAGCATTTT. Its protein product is CASSLVQGGQPQHF.

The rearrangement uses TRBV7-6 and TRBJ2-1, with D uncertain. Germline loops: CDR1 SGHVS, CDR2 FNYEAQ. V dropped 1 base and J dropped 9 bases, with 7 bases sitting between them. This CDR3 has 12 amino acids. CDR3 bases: TGTGCCAGCAGCTTAGACACCGGTGAGCAGTTCTTC. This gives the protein CASSLDTGEQFF. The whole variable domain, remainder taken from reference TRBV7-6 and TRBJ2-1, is GAGVSQSPRYKVTKRGQDVALRCDPISGHVSLYWYRQALGQGPEFLTYFNYEAQQDKSGLPNDRFSAERPEGSISTLTIQRTEQRDSAMYRCASSLDTGEQFFGPGTRLTVL.

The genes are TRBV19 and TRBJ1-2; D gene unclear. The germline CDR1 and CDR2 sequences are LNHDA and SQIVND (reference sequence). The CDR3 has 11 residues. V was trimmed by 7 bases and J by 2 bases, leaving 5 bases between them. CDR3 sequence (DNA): TGTGCCAGTACCCAGAACTATGGCTACACCTTC. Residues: CASTQNYGYTF.